This is a list of T cell receptor beta chains from one sample in a study of T cells after yellow fever vaccination. One entry per CDR3 protein results from TCRdb running MiXCR on the 5' RACE reads. The sample includes 150,000 to 200,000 distinct CDR3 sequences, over 7% of them seen just once. The sequences come from CD8+ T cells sorted from PBMCs, collected 45 days after the yellow fever booster vaccination. The origin of the receptors is a man younger than 35 who received the YFV17D yellow fever vaccine. CDR3s include the opening cysteine and the closing phenylalanine or tryptophan. D genes are given only for firm matches. Where a row states a size, it is once, few, many or the class of an expanded clone; other rows omit it.

j_call,d_call,clone_size,v_call,cdr3_aa,cdr3_nt
TRBJ2-2,TRBD2,-,TRBV5-5,CASSTSGLAQTGELFF,TGTGCCAGCAGCACTTCGGGACTAGCACAGACCGGGGAGCTGTTTTTT
TRBJ1-1,TRBD1,once,TRBV6-4,CASSVTGGDEAFF,TGTGCGAGCAGTGTCACAGGGGGGGATGAAGCTTTCTTT
TRBJ2-1,-,-,TRBV12-3/TRBV12-4,CASSLAWGPDEQFF,TGTGCCAGCAGTTTAGCGTGGGGTCCGGATGAGCAGTTCTTC
TRBJ2-1,TRBD2,-,TRBV4-3,CASSQDLGLGTSLFF,TGCGCCAGCAGCCAAGATCTGGGCTTAGGGACTAGTCTCTTCTTC
TRBJ2-1,-,many,TRBV9,CASSPGDRLYNEQFF,TGTGCCAGTTCGCCGGGGGACAGACTCTACAATGAGCAGTTCTTC
TRBJ2-1,-,-,TRBV7-9,CASSPETGPSSYNEQFF,TGTGCCAGCAGCCCCGAGACAGGACCTAGCTCCTACAATGAGCAGTTCTTC
TRBJ1-1,-,-,TRBV27,CASNPRGMNTEAFF,TGTGCCAGCAACCCGAGGGGGATGAACACTGAAGCTTTCTTT
TRBJ2-7,-,-,TRBV5-1,CASSLSGISYEQYF,TGCGCCAGCAGCTTGTCGGGCATCTCCTACGAGCAGTACTTC
TRBJ2-1,TRBD2,many,TRBV29-1,CSVGGLAHYNEQFF,TGCAGCGTTGGGGGACTAGCGCATTACAATGAGCAGTTCTTC
TRBJ2-2,TRBD1,many,TRBV2,CASSPTGPNTGELFF,TGTGCCAGCAGTCCGACAGGGCCGAACACCGGGGAGCTGTTTTTT
TRBJ2-1,-,few,TRBV20-1,CSARLVGEQFF,TGCAGTGCTCGGCTAGTCGGTGAGCAGTTCTTC
TRBJ2-7,-,many,TRBV10-1,CASSTGLGDEQYF,TGCGCCAGCTCAACGGGGCTTGGGGACGAGCAGTACTTC
TRBJ2-5,TRBD1,-,TRBV25-1,CASLGQDQETQYF,TGTGCCAGCTTAGGACAGGATCAAGAGACCCAGTACTTC
TRBJ2-5,-,-,TRBV7-8,CASSLEGADQETQYF,TGTGCCAGCAGCTTAGAAGGGGCAGACCAAGAGACCCAGTACTTC
TRBJ1-5,TRBD1,few,TRBV2,CASSAYRGLDQPQHF,TGTGCCAGCAGTGCCTACAGGGGTTTAGATCAGCCCCAGCATTTT